This T cell receptor beta chain was documented in a study of siplizumab effects on memory and regulatory T cells (dated by TCRdb to between 2018 and 2020). In terms of the full investigation: The study examined how the anti-CD2 antibody siplizumab affects alloreactive T-cell subsets in allogeneic mixed lymphocyte reactions built from human PBMCs. Summary of the overall study and its limitations: About 80-97% of proliferating CD4+ or CD8+ clones could not be given a naive or memory phenotype. The suppressive function of proliferating Tregs from siplizumab cultures was not functionally confirmed. The cumulative frequency of alloreactive sequences that could be traced back to unstimulated CD4+ memory T cells was significantly reduced by siplizumab. Sequences below about 10^-5 frequency were poorly captured, so only a minor fraction of alloreactive clones could be mapped to unstimulated subsets. Compared with memory T cells, unstimulated naive T cells appeared more diverse, and naive cells seemed to make a substantial contribution to the alloresponse. Among mappable alloreactive CD4+ clones, the Treg-derived fraction averaged 68.8% with siplizumab versus 25% to 30% in control reactions.

In three donor pairs, further sequencing was done on unstimulated CD8+ naive, CD4+ memory, CD8+ TEMRA, CD4+ naive and CD8+ effector memory subsets. Sorted unstimulated T cells and proliferating T cells recovered from mixed lymphocyte reactions underwent TCRbeta CDR3 sequencing. Fresh whole blood from around 11 HLA-typed healthy donors was used to isolate PBMCs. Of note for this clone: The antigen it recognizes is unknown. Per-nucleotide qualities are absent, and no much larger clonotype sits a single base away.

V drops 4 bases and J drops 5 bases, leaving 11 bases in between. The CDR3 contains 13 residues, cysteine and phenylalanine counted. Only the CDR3 DNA is retained, 39 bases long and in frame from the first base. The CDR1 and CDR2 encoded by the germline V gene are SQVTM and ANQGSEA. Library generation was performed with the immunoSEQ multiplex PCR assay. Each sample had some 94,000 TCR templates assayed by the deep sequencing platform. Genomic DNA extracted from sorted T cells was the material used for TCRbeta CDR3 sequencing. The paper's processing steps were these. The R programming language was used for clonal analysis of the TCRbeta CDR3 data. Alloreactive CD4+ and CD8+ clones were identified by comparing unstimulated samples to CFSE-low samples taken after the reaction. Regulatory or non-regulatory origin was assigned to alloreactive CD4+ clones by matching of sequences to sorted unstimulated Treg and non-Treg repertoires. TCRdb limited this immuneACCESS table to in-frame rearrangements with V and J called. A share of clones is missing; checked studies link under half to unresolved V genes, and the rest is unexplained. The V and J calls and clone size were taken over from that table, and D and trimming were inferred from the DNA. This sample comprises roughly 100,000 clones, roughly 96% of them detected only once. The ten largest make up 0.031% of the sample.

The TCR originated in a human donor in good health. The sequencing input was naive CD4+ T cells sorted from blood. The cell subset or site label, read with the paper, signifies: unstimulated naive T cells. The chain is encoded by TRBV29-1 joined to TRBJ2-2; the D gene may be TRBD1 or TRBD2, since each aligns over 5 bases. The CDR3 amino acid sequence is: CSVGRESTGELFF. The DNA is as follows: TGCAGCGTTGGCAGGGAGAGTACCGGGGAGCTGTTTTTT.